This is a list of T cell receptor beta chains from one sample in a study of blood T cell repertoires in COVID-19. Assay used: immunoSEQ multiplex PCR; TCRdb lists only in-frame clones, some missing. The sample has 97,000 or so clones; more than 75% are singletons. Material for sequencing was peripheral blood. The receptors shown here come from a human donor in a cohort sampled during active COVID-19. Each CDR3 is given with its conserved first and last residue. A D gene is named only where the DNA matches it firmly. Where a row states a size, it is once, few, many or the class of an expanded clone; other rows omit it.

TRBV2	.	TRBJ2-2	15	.	TGTGCCAGCAGAGGGAACGGGATCAACACCGGGGAGCTGTTTTTT	CASRGNGINTGELFF
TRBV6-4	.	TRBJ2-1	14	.	TGTGCCAGCGGGGGGGCGAGCTCCTACAATGAGCAGTTCTTC	CASGGASSYNEQFF
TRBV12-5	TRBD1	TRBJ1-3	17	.	TGTGCTAGTGGTTTGGTACCTGGCAGGGGGCCTGGAAACACCATATATTTT	CASGLVPGRGPGNTIYF
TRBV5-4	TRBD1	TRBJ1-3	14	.	TGTGCCAGCAGCGCAGGGGGCTCTGGAAACACCATATATTTT	CASSAGGSGNTIYF
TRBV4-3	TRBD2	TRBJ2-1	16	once	TGCGCCAGCAGCCAAACCGGGGGGGCCCCCTACAATGAGCAGTTCTTC	CASSQTGGAPYNEQFF
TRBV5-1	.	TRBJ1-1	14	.	TGCGCCAGCAGCGAAACTACGGGGAACACTGAAGCTTTCTTT	CASSETTGNTEAFF
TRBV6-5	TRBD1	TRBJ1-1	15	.	TGTGCCAGCAGTTACTCGCGGACAGGGCGGGCTGAAGCTTTCTTT	CASSYSRTGRAEAFF
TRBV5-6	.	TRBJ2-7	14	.	TGTGCCAGCAGCTTGGGGCAGGTTCGCTACGAGCAGTACTTC	CASSLGQVRYEQYF
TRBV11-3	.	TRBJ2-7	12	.	TGTGCCAGCAGCGGAGGGACGGGGCTCACGTACTTC	CASSGGTGLTYF
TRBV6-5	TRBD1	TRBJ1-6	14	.	TGTGCCAGCAGCTACGACAGGGGAAAAGGGCCCCTCCACTTT	CASSYDRGKGPLHF
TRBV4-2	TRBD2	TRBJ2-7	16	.	TGTGCCAGCAGCCAACTTCTCAGGACTAGCGGGAACGAGCAGTACTTC	CASSQLLRTSGNEQYF
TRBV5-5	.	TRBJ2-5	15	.	TGTGCCAGCAGCTTCTCCGGGACAAATCAAGAGACCCAGTACTTC	CASSFSGTNQETQYF
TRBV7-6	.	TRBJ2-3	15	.	TGTGCCAGCAGCTTTACGGGACTTAGCACAGATACGCAGTATTTT	CASSFTGLSTDTQYF
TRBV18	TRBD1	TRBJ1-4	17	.	TGTGCCAGCTCATCCGAACCGGACAGGGGAACTAATGAAAAACTGTTTTTT	CASSSEPDRGTNEKLFF
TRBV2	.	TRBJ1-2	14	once	TGTGCCAGCAGTGAAATCGGAGGGGTCTATGGCTACACCTTC	CASSEIGGVYGYTF
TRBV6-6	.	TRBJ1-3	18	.	TGTGCCAGCAGTCCTCCCCAGGACAGCCCTCTCTCTGGAAACACCATATATTTT	CASSPPQDSPLSGNTIYF
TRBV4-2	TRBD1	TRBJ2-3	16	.	TGTGCCAGCAGCCAAACCGGGACAGGGTCCACAGATACGCAGTATTTT	CASSQTGTGSTDTQYF
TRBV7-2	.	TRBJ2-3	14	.	TGTGCCAGCAGCTTAAACGGGGTCACAGATACGCAGTATTTT	CASSLNGVTDTQYF
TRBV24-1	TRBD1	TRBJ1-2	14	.	TGTGCCACCAGTGGCGCAACAGGGGGATACGGCTACACCTTC	CATSGATGGYGYTF
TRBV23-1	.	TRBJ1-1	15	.	TGCGCCAGCAGTCAATCCCCCCCAGCGGTCCCTGAAGCTTTCTTT	CASSQSPPAVPEAFF
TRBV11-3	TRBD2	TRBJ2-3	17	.	TGTGCCAGCAGCGGCGGACTAGCGGGGGGCCGACCGACGACGCAGTATTTT	CASSGGLAGGRPTTQYF
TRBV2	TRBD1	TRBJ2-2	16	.	TGTGCCACCAAAGCCAAGGGGGCAAGTGGCACCGGGGAGCTGTTTTTT	CATKAKGASGTGELFF
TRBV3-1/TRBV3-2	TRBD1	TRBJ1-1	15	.	TGTGCCAGCAGCCAATTTCGGACAGGGGTCACTGAAGCTTTCTTT	CASSQFRTGVTEAFF
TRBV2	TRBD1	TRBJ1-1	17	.	TGTGCCAGCAGCTCACCCCGGGACAGACGGGGAAACACTGAAGCTTTCTTT	CASSSPRDRRGNTEAFF
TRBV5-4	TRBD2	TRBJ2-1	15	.	TGTGCCAGCACCGTGAATAGCGGGGGGGCAGATGAGCAGTTCTTC	CASTVNSGGADEQFF
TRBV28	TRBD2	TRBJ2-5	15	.	TGTGCCAGCAGTCTGGGGGCGGGAGGCCAGAGGACCCAGTACTTC	CASSLGAGGQRTQYF
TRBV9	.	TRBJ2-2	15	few	TGTGCCAGCAGGGCACATGCGGGCGGCACCGGGGAGCTGTTTTTT	CASRAHAGGTGELFF